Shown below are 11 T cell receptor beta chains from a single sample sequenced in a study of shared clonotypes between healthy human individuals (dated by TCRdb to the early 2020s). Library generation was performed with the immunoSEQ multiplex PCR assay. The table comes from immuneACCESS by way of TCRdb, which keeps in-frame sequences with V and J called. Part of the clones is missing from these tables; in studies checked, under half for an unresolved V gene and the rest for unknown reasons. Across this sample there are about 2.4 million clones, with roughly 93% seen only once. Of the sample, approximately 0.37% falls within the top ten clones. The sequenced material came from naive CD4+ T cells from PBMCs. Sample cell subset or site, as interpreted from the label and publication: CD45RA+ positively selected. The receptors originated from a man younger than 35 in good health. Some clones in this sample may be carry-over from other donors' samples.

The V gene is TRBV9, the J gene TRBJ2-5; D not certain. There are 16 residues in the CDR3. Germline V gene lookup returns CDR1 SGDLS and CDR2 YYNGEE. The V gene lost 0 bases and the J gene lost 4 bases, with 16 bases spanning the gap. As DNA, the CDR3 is TGTGCCAGCAGCGTAGGGTCCGGTCCCTTCGGAGAGACCCAGTACTTC. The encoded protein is CASSVGSGPFGETQYF.

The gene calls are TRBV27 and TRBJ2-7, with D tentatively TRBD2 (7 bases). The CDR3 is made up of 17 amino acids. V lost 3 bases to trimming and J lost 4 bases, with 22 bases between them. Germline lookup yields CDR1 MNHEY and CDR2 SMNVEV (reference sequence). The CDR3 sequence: CASSFPPLGGDRYEQYF. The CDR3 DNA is TGTGCCAGCAGTTTCCCCCCCCTAGGGGGGGACCGTTACGAGCAGTACTTC.

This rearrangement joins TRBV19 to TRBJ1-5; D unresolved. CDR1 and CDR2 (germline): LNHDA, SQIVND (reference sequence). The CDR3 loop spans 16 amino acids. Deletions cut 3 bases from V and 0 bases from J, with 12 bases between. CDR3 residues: CASSILPGNSNQPQHF. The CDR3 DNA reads TGTGCCAGTAGTATTCTACCGGGGAATAGCAATCAGCCCCAGCATTTT.

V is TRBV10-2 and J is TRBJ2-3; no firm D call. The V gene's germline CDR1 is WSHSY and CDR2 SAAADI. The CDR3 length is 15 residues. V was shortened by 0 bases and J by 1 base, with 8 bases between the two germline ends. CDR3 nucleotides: TGCGCCAGCAGTGAGTCAAACCAACGCACAGATACGCAGTATTTT. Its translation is CASSESNQRTDTQYF.

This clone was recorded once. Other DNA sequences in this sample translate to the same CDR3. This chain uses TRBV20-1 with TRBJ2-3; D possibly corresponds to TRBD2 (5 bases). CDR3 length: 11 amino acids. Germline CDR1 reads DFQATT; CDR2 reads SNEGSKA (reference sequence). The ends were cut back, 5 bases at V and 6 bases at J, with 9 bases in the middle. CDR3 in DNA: TGCAGTGCTGGAACTAGGGATACGCAGTATTTT. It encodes CSAGTRDTQYF.

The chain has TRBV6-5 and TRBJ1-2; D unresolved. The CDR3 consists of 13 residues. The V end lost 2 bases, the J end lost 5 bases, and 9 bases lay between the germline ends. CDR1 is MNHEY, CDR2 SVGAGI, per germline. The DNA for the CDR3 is TGTGCCAGCAGTTACATAACTGATTATGGCTACACCTTC. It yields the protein CASSYITDYGYTF.

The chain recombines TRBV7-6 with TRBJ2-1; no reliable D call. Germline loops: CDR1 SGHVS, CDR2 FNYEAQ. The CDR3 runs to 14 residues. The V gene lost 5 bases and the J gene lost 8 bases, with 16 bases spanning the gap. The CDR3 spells CASSPYRSGDEQFF. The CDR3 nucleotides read TGTGCCAGCAGCCCGTATCGTTCTGGGGATGAGCAGTTCTTC.

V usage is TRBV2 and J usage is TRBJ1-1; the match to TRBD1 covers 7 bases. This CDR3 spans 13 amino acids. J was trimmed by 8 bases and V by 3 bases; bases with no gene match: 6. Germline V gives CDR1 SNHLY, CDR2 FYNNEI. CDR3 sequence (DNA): TGTGCCAGCAGTGATTTTCAGGGGGGGGAAGCTTTCTTT. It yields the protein CASSDFQGGEAFF.

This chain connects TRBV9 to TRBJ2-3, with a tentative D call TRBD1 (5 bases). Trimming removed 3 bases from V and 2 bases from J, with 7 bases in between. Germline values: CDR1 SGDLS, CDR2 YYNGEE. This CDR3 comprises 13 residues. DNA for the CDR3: TGTGCCAGCAGCGAGGACACCACAGATACGCAGTATTTT. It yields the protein CASSEDTTDTQYF.

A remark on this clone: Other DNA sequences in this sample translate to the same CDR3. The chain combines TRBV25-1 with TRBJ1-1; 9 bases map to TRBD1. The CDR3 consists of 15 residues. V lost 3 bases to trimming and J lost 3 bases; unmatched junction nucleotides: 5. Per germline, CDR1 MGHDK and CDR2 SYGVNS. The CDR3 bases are TGTGCCAGCAGTGACCCGGGACAGGGTGACACTGAAGCTTTCTTT. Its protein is CASSDPGQGDTEAFF.

The CDR3 reads CASSFLGLAVTGELFF. CDR3 nucleotide sequence: TGTGCCAGCAGTTTTTTGGGACTAGCGGTTACCGGGGAGCTGTTTTTT. The V call is TRBV6-5, the J call TRBJ2-2; 11 bases line up with TRBD2. In germline, CDR1 is MNHEY, CDR2 SVGAGI. CDR3 length: 16 residues. J gave up 5 bases and V 4 bases, and 6 bases lay outside the gene matches.